The next 4 T cell receptor beta chains were all read from a single sample in a study of Graves' ophthalmopathy and Graves' hyperthyroidism. RNA transcripts served as template for amplifying TCR beta CDR3 sequences. In the first round, RT-PCR was carried out with HTBI primers, and a multiplex PCR formed the second round. TCRdb fed the multiplex PCR reads into MiXCR, producing one record per CDR3 protein. Altogether over a million distinct CDR3 sequences are present, around a third being singletons, with the ten largest covering over 8.5%. Sequenced: peripheral blood or thyroid tissue (not recorded which). The origin of the receptors is an adult man with Graves' hyperthyroidism.

Comments on this clonotype: A junction boundary mismatches the germline segment, possibly from a read error. This chain links TRBV29-1 with TRBJ2-7; 8 positions match TRBD1. There are 10 residues in the CDR3. Germline CDR1 and CDR2: SQVTM and ANQGSEA. The CDR3 coding sequence is TGCAGCGTTGACGGGACAGGATACCTCTTC. Its translation: CSVDGTGYLF.

V gene TRBV20-1 combines with J gene TRBJ1-4; D is uncertain. V was cut by 5 bases and J by 7 bases, with 14 bases left in between. Germline V CDR1 and CDR2: DFQATT, SNEGSKA (reference sequence). The CDR3 has 13 residues. CDR3 protein: CSAADLRTEKLFF. The CDR3, as DNA: TGCAGTGCTGCGGACCTTCGGACTGAAAAACTGTTTTTT.

The genes are TRBV20-1 and TRBJ2-2; 10 bases agree with TRBD2. The trim removed 0 bases at V and 4 bases at J, leaving 5 bases unmatched. CDR3 length equals 16 residues. Germline V lookup: CDR1 DFQATT, CDR2 SNEGSKA (reference sequence). CDR3 in amino acids: CSARDSGLASTGELFF. Here the CDR3 DNA reads TGCAGTGCTAGAGACTCGGGACTAGCGAGCACCGGGGAGCTGTTTTTT.

This clonotype was observed a few times. One end of the junction fails to match germline, which may point to a read error. This chain uses TRBV10-3 with TRBJ2-7; D perhaps matches TRBD1 (5 bases). The V gene's germline CDR1 is ENHRY and CDR2 SYGVKD. The CDR3 is made up of 14 amino acids. The DNA for the CDR3 is TGTGCCAGCAGTTACGCGTCAGGGAATAACGAGCAGTACTTC. Amino acids: CASSYASGNNEQYF.